A single T cell receptor beta chain is shown here with its context. Its antigen is unidentified. The PCR employed 60 Vbeta primers together with 13 Jbeta primers. Produced via immunoSEQ multiplex PCR; TCRdb's table is partial and in-frame only. The sample contains 82,000 or so clones, around a tenth of which appear only once. The sample belongs to a study of cytomegalovirus exposure and HLA in healthy donors. Study results and limitations: Later analysis placed DRB1 highest and HLA-C lowest in TCR association rates, which differed by HLA locus.

The CDR3 length is 15 residues. Germline V gives CDR1 MNHEY, CDR2 SMNVEV (reference sequence). Trimming removed 6 bases from V and 0 bases from J, with 12 bases in between. The TCR originated in a man aged 55 to 70 in good health and CMV-seropositive. Specimen: PBMCs. The J gene is TRBJ1-5, the V gene TRBV27, with D maybe TRBD1 (5 bases). The CDR3 loop reads CASRQGIISNQPQHF. The CDR3 region has the DNA TGTGCCAGCAGGCAGGGAATTATTAGCAATCAGCCCCAGCATTTT.